This TCR beta chain was found in a study of low-dose radiotherapy and immunotherapy resistance in tumors. Study as a whole: Patients were treated with intravenous nivolumab at 240 mg every two weeks and were also dosed with ipilimumab at 1 mg/kg every six weeks. Starting cycle 1 day 1, oral aspirin 300 mg was given daily for four cycles.

Covering alpha and beta chains, TRAV- and TRBV-specific primers were used for the first-strand cDNA. Both a constant-region primer and a V-primer adapter served to amplify TCRs across 20 PCR cycles. TCRdb processed the reads anew with MiXCR; each CDR3 protein has one entry. This table has some 60,000 distinct CDR3 sequences, 26% appearing once. Time point given: before trial treatment. Donors were dosed with nivolumab and ipilimumab; they also received aspirin, low-dose cyclophosphamide and low-dose radiotherapy. This receptor was obtained from a male donor with rectosigmoid adenocarcinoma. The source was PBMCs, collected before treatment.

The CDR3 reads CSVEGGEDGAYEQYF. DNA for the CDR3: TGCAGCGTTGAAGGTGGGGAGGATGGGGCCTACGAGCAGTACTTC. The chain has TRBV29-1 and TRBJ2-7, with TRBD2 as a possible D gene (6 bases). The CDR3 is 15 amino acids. The V gene lost 1 base and the J gene lost 2 bases, with 15 bases spanning the gap. Germline V gene data show CDR1 as SQVTM and CDR2 as ANQGSEA.